These T cell receptor beta chains were read from a single sample in a study of vaccination effects on CD4 cells after COVID-19. These receptors are not linked to any known antigen. Repertoires were generated with immunoSEQ multiplex PCR, while TCRdb's copy carries only in-frame clones and drops some. The sample comprises about 64,000 clones, 72% of which are singletons, and approximately 22% rests with the top ten. Sequenced material: CD4+ T cells from PBMCs cultured without peptide, taken before COVID-19 vaccination. The receptors derive from a human donor who had a prior SARS-CoV-2 infection. Each CDR3 is given with its conserved first and last residue. D genes are given only for firm matches. Expanded clones get a size class; other rows say once, few or many, or leave the size out.

clone_size: NA; d_call: TRBD1; v_call: TRBV4-1; j_call: TRBJ2-1; cdr3_nt: TGCGCCAGCAGCCGTGGGCAGGGGGCTTGGAATGAGCAGTTCTTC; cdr3_aa: CASSRGQGAWNEQFF
clone_size: NA; d_call: NA; v_call: TRBV6-5; j_call: TRBJ2-7; cdr3_nt: TGTGCCAGCGCGGCCAGACAAACCTCCTACGAGCAGTACTTC; cdr3_aa: CASAARQTSYEQYF
clone_size: once; d_call: TRBD1; v_call: TRBV18; j_call: TRBJ1-6; cdr3_nt: TGTGCCAGCTCACCGGTGGGACAGGGGGGAGAATCACCCCTCCACTTT; cdr3_aa: CASSPVGQGGESPLHF
clone_size: NA; d_call: TRBD1; v_call: TRBV5-1; j_call: TRBJ1-2; cdr3_nt: TGCGCCAGCAGCTGGGGACAGGGGGGAGCCGCTGATGGCTACACCTTC; cdr3_aa: CASSWGQGGAADGYTF
clone_size: NA; d_call: TRBD1; v_call: TRBV7-2; j_call: TRBJ1-1; cdr3_nt: TGTGCCAGCAGTAGCGACAGGGGAAACACTGAAGCTTTCTTT; cdr3_aa: CASSSDRGNTEAFF
clone_size: NA; d_call: TRBD2; v_call: TRBV19; j_call: TRBJ2-3; cdr3_nt: TGTGCCAGTAGTACCAGGTCGAAAGCGGGGGACACAGATACGCAGTATTTT; cdr3_aa: CASSTRSKAGDTDTQYF
clone_size: few; d_call: NA; v_call: TRBV18; j_call: TRBJ1-1; cdr3_nt: TGTGCCAGCTCAGTGGGACGTACTCACACTGAAGCTTTCTTT; cdr3_aa: CASSVGRTHTEAFF
clone_size: few; d_call: NA; v_call: TRBV18; j_call: TRBJ2-3; cdr3_nt: TGTGCCAGCTCACCTACGGGACGCGGCTATACGCAGTATTTT; cdr3_aa: CASSPTGRGYTQYF
clone_size: NA; d_call: NA; v_call: TRBV7-8; j_call: TRBJ2-3; cdr3_nt: TGTGCCAGCATCAGGGAGTCCACAGATACGCAGTATTTT; cdr3_aa: CASIRESTDTQYF
clone_size: once; d_call: NA; v_call: TRBV11-2; j_call: TRBJ2-1; cdr3_nt: TGTGCCAGCAGCTTTAGAACGAATGAGCAGTTCTTC; cdr3_aa: CASSFRTNEQFF
clone_size: NA; d_call: TRBD2; v_call: TRBV2; j_call: TRBJ2-7; cdr3_nt: TGTGCCAGCAGTCCTAGGACTAGCGGCCGCTACGAGCAGTACTTC; cdr3_aa: CASSPRTSGRYEQYF
clone_size: once; d_call: TRBD2; v_call: TRBV19; j_call: TRBJ2-3; cdr3_nt: TGTGCCAGTAGTACCTATAGCGGGAGACCAGATACGCAGTATTTT; cdr3_aa: CASSTYSGRPDTQYF
clone_size: NA; d_call: NA; v_call: TRBV11-2; j_call: TRBJ2-1; cdr3_nt: TGTGCCAGCAGCTTTAGACCTGCCCAAGCGGACCTTTCCTACAATGAGCAGTTCTTC; cdr3_aa: CASSFRPAQADLSYNEQFF
clone_size: NA; d_call: NA; v_call: TRBV4-1; j_call: TRBJ2-7; cdr3_nt: TGCGCCAGCAGCCAATCTGCACAGGGTCGCTTCGAGCAGTACTTC; cdr3_aa: CASSQSAQGRFEQYF
clone_size: NA; d_call: TRBD1; v_call: TRBV18; j_call: TRBJ2-1; cdr3_nt: TGTGCCAGCTCACGCGGGACAGGGGACATCAATGAGCAGTTCTTC; cdr3_aa: CASSRGTGDINEQFF
clone_size: NA; d_call: TRBD1; v_call: TRBV28; j_call: TRBJ2-1; cdr3_nt: TGTGCCAGCAGGAACCCAGGGGGCCTTCGTGAGCAGTTCTTC; cdr3_aa: CASRNPGGLREQFF
clone_size: few; d_call: TRBD1; v_call: TRBV7-2; j_call: TRBJ2-1; cdr3_nt: TGTGCCAGCAGCCCAGGGACAGGGCTCAATGAGCAGTTCTTC; cdr3_aa: CASSPGTGLNEQFF